The entry that follows covers one TCR beta chain sequence. Its specificity is unknown. This entry belongs to a study of cytotoxic CD8 clonotypes in ibrutinib-treated CLL. At the level of the study: In all, more than 10 patients were relapsed/refractory, approximately 14 were treatment-naive and about 17 were IGHV unmutated. Study-level points and caveats: Progressing and sustained-remission patients had different sampling times. Clonality at baseline surpassed age-matched healthy donors and tracked circulating CD8+ T-cell counts.

The method was immunoSEQ multiplex PCR; TCRdb's version includes in-frame clones alone and lacks a portion of them. The sample carries about 140,000 clones, around three quarters recorded once. V dropped 4 bases and J dropped 6; count of bases not matched to a gene: 4. The CDR3 runs to 13 residues. The germline gives CDR1 GTSNPN, CDR2 SVGIG (reference sequence). The source was PBMCs, collected after 12 months of ibrutinib treatment. The sequence came from a human donor with chronic lymphocytic leukemia. The chain has TRBV30 and TRBJ1-1, with 11 nucleotides matching TRBD1. The CDR3 here is CAWKWTGGSEAFF. In DNA, the CDR3 is TGTGCCTGGAAATGGACAGGGGGCTCTGAAGCTTTCTTT. Full variable domain (missing parts from reference TRBV30 and TRBJ1-1): SQTIHQWPATLVQPVGSPLSLECTVEGTSNPNLYWYRQAAGRGLQLLFYSVGIGQISSEVPQNLSASRPQDRQFILSSKKLLLSDSGFYLCAWKWTGGSEAFFGQGTRLTVV.